This entry lists 32 T cell receptor beta chains sequenced from one sample in a study of T-cell memory formation after mild COVID-19 (dated by TCRdb to the early 2020s). Library creation used 5' RACE. Sequencing instrument: Illumina NovaSeq 6000. Through fastp at Q25 and MiXCR, TCRdb rebuilt clones from the public reads, retaining in-frame beta chains. Merged by CDR3 protein, the rows form single entries marked with the most common genes and DNA. This sample comprises about 160,000 distinct CDR3 sequences, roughly 28% of them detected only once. The ten biggest clones cover around 11% of the sample. The sample taken for sequencing was PBMCs or a T cell subset sorted from them (not recorded which). These receptors originate from an adult woman who had mild COVID-19 (a few samples of this study predate the infection). The sample titles of this study are shuffled in the database, so cell type and time point are left out; the donor was told from shared clones.

This clonotype was seen more than once but under ten times. The V and J genes are TRBV7-3 and TRBJ2-5; 7 nucleotides line up with TRBD2. Losses at the gene ends were 5 bases for V and 1 base for J; bases not matched to a gene: 10. Germline CDR1 and CDR2: SGHTA and FQGTGA. The CDR3 is made up of 16 amino acids. CDR3 nucleotides: TGTGCCAGCAGCCCAGGTTGGGGAGGGGCCCAAGAGACCCAGTACTTC. Protein: CASSPGWGGAQETQYF.

J is TRBJ1-1 and V is TRBV20-1; no definite D call. Deletions cut 6 bases from V and 2 bases from J, with 16 bases between. CDR1 is DFQATT and CDR2 is SNEGSKA in the germline V gene (reference sequence). The CDR3 contains 14 residues. CDR3 sequence (DNA): TGCAGTGCCATGCTCCAGCGGCAAAACACTGAAGCTTTCTTT. Encoded protein: CSAMLQRQNTEAFF.

J is TRBJ2-5 and V is TRBV30; the D gene is possibly TRBD2 (5 bases). V was trimmed by 1 base and J by 5 bases, leaving 11 bases between them. This CDR3 comprises 13 residues. CDR1 is GTSNPN and CDR2 is SVGIG in the germline V gene (reference sequence). This CDR3 is CAWSAGIYETQYF. The CDR3 DNA sequence: TGTGCCTGGAGTGCGGGGATTTACGAGACCCAGTACTTC. Together with reference TRBV30 and TRBJ2-5, the CDR3 gives the full variable domain: SQTIHQWPATLVQPVGSPLSLECTVEGTSNPNLYWYRQAAGRGLQLLFYSVGIGQISSEVPQNLSASRPQDRQFILSSKKLLLSDSGFYLCAWSAGIYETQYFGPGTRLLVL.

J is TRBJ1-1 and V is TRBV7-9, with D perhaps TRBD1 (5 bases). Trimming took off 4 bases at V and 5 bases at J, with 17 bases between the two ends. CDR3 size: 15 residues. Germline V gives CDR1 SEHNR, CDR2 FQNEAQ (reference sequence). The CDR3 nucleotides are TGTGCCAGCAGCTCGGTACCGGGACCCGTGACTGAAGCTTTCTTT. It yields the protein CASSSVPGPVTEAFF.

This clonotype was seen only a few times. The rearrangement uses TRBV20-1 and TRBJ2-2; D is perhaps TRBD2 (6 bases). This CDR3 comprises 13 residues. Germline loops: CDR1 DFQATT, CDR2 SNEGSKA (reference sequence). V lost 3 bases, J lost 9 bases, and 14 bases lay in between. The CDR3 loop reads CSASRRGGRELFF. For the CDR3, the DNA is TGCAGTGCTAGTCGGAGGGGAGGCCGGGAGCTGTTTTTT.

This clonotype was counted only a few times. This rearrangement joins TRBV2 to TRBJ1-2; D remains ambiguous. Germline loops: CDR1 SNHLY, CDR2 FYNNEI. The V gene lost 6 bases and the J gene lost 4 bases, with 9 bases spanning the gap. There are 12 residues in the CDR3. This CDR3 reads CASRDDGYGYTF. The CDR3 nucleotides are TGTGCCAGCAGGGATGACGGCTATGGCTACACCTTC.

V is TRBV27 and J is TRBJ2-3; 8 bases fit TRBD2. The germline V gene encodes CDR1 MNHEY and CDR2 SMNVEV (reference sequence). The J segment lost 6 bases and the V segment lost 2 bases, leaving 4 bases of the junction unmatched. This CDR3 comprises 14 residues. The CDR3 nucleotides are TGTGCCAGCAGTTTAAGCGGGGGTGGGGATACGCAGTATTTT. Amino acid sequence: CASSLSGGGDTQYF.

This clonotype was seen a handful of times. This rearrangement joins TRBV7-8 to TRBJ2-1; weak D call: TRBD2 (5 bases). Germline CDR1 is SGHVS and CDR2 is FQNEAQ. The ends were cut back, 4 bases at V and 0 bases at J, with 10 bases in the middle. The CDR3 has 15 amino acids. For the CDR3, the DNA is TGTGCCAGCAGCTGGACTCGTAGCTCCTACAATGAGCAGTTCTTC. It specifies CASSWTRSSYNEQFF.

The rearrangement links TRBV7-9 to TRBJ2-7; weak D call: TRBD1 (6 bases). V lost 5 bases and J 6 bases, leaving 17 bases between the germline ends. This CDR3 contains 14 residues. Germline loops: CDR1 SEHNR, CDR2 FQNEAQ (reference sequence). CDR3 residues: CASSPVTGTGEQYF. The DNA for the CDR3 is TGTGCCAGCAGCCCAGTGACAGGAACGGGCGAGCAGTACTTC. Complete variable domain (other parts from reference TRBV7-9 and TRBJ2-7): DTGVSQNPRHKITKRGQNVTFRCDPISEHNRLYWYRQTLGQGPEFLTYFQNEAQLEKSRLLSDRFSAERPKGSFSTLEIQRTEQGDSAMYLCASSPVTGTGEQYFGPGTRLTVT.

This clonotype has only a few counts. The CDR3 is CASSSRDRGSRELFF. The CDR3, as DNA: TGTGCCAGCAGTTCCCGGGACAGGGGGTCGAGGGAGCTGTTTTTT. The chain has TRBV12-3 or TRBV12-4 and TRBJ2-2; TRBD1 agrees at 11 bases. V lost 4 bases and J lost 9; bases outside the gene matches: 7. CDR3 size: 15 residues.

This clonotype was counted between two and nine times. The gene calls are TRBV12-3 or TRBV12-4 and TRBJ2-3; TRBD2 matches at 7 bases. The CDR3 covers 15 residues. V trimming: 1 base; J trimming: 1 base; junction bases outside the gene matches: 2. Here the CDR3 reads CASSLELAGTDTQYF. In DNA, the CDR3 is TGTGCCAGCAGTTTAGAGCTAGCGGGCACAGATACGCAGTATTTT.

This clonotype has only a few counts. The CDR3 protein is CASSSRQKPYNEQFF. The CDR3 nucleotides read TGTGCCAGCAGCTCCCGACAGAAACCATACAATGAGCAGTTCTTC. V usage is TRBV7-9 and J usage is TRBJ2-1; D is perhaps TRBD1 (5 bases). The V end lost 4 bases, the J end lost 4 bases, and 14 bases lay between the germline ends. Germline V CDR1 and CDR2: SEHNR, FQNEAQ (reference sequence). The CDR3 is 15 amino acids.

This clonotype turned up a few times. The V call is TRBV15, the J call TRBJ1-2; D remains unclear. Germline V gene sequence: CDR1 LNHNV, CDR2 YYDKDF (reference sequence). Trimming cost V 0 bases and J 8 bases, with 13 bases left between them. There are 14 residues in the CDR3. Here the CDR3 reads CATSRDRAGGGYTF. CDR3 DNA: TGTGCCACCAGCAGAGATCGGGCAGGCGGGGGCTACACCTTC.

The rearrangement uses TRBV18 and TRBJ2-7, with D tentatively TRBD2 (6 bases). Per the germline V gene, CDR1 is KGHSH and CDR2 is LQKENI. V dropped 1 base and J dropped 0 bases, with 10 bases sitting between them. The CDR3 contains 15 residues. This CDR3 reads CASSPRGRSSYEQYF. The DNA for the CDR3 is TGTGCCAGCTCACCACGGGGGAGGAGCTCCTACGAGCAGTACTTC.

This clonotype has only a few counts. V usage is TRBV6-6 and J usage is TRBJ2-7, with 8 positions matching TRBD1. Germline V gene data show CDR1 as MNHNY and CDR2 as SVGAGI (reference sequence). Trimming removed 5 bases from V and 2 bases from J; junction bases left unmatched: 5. The CDR3 contains 14 residues. The CDR3 here is CASSPQTGAYEQYF. The CDR3 DNA reads TGTGCCAGCAGTCCCCAGACAGGGGCCTACGAGCAGTACTTC.

This clonotype was detected only a few times. V gene TRBV7-2 combines with J gene TRBJ2-7; 11 bases are a match to TRBD2. Germline CDR1 reads SGHTA; CDR2 reads FQGNSA. After removal of 3 bases from V and 6 bases from J, the junction contained 7 bases not matched to a gene. The length of the CDR3 is 15 residues. The CDR3 DNA reads TGTGCCAGCAGCTTGATTAGCGGGAGGGCCCCCGAGCAGTACTTC. Its translation is CASSLISGRAPEQYF.

This clonotype was seen at least ten times. This chain links TRBV20-1 with TRBJ2-3; 10 positions agree with TRBD2. This CDR3 is 18 amino acids long. After removal of 6 bases from V and 2 bases from J, the junction contained 17 bases not matched to a gene. Per germline, CDR1 DFQATT and CDR2 SNEGSKA (reference sequence). CDR3 region: CSATPPGTSAGYTDTQYF. In DNA form, the CDR3 reads TGCAGTGCAACCCCCCCCGGGACTAGCGCGGGATACACAGATACGCAGTATTTT.

This chain's CDR3 is CASSYLTPYEQYF. The CDR3 DNA reads as TGTGCCAGCAGCTACTTGACACCTTACGAGCAGTACTTC. The V and J genes are TRBV7-2 and TRBJ2-7, with D unresolved. Trimming left V 4 bases short and J 4 bases short, with 11 bases between. CDR1 and CDR2 (germline): SGHTA, FQGNSA. The CDR3 runs 13 residues.

V usage is TRBV3-1 and J usage is TRBJ2-5, with unresolved D. This CDR3 comprises 15 residues. V shed 3 bases and J shed 2 bases, with 13 bases lying between them. CDR1 LGHDT and CDR2 YNNKEL come from the germline V gene (reference sequence). The CDR3 coding sequence is TGTGCCAGCAGCCACGCCCCGCAATCACAAGAGACCCAGTACTTC. Amino acid sequence: CASSHAPQSQETQYF.

This clonotype was picked up a small number of times. The chain has TRBV5-1 and TRBJ2-7, with a tentative D call TRBD2 (6 bases). The length of the CDR3 is 14 residues. Trimming pared 6 bases from V and 2 bases from J, leaving 15 bases between. Germline assignment: CDR1 SGHRS and CDR2 YFSETQ. The CDR3, as DNA: TGCGCCAGCACCCCGGGACTCGGTCCCTACGAGCAGTACTTC. Its protein product is CASTPGLGPYEQYF.

This clonotype was seen a handful of times. This chain uses TRBV7-2 with TRBJ2-6; the D is unclear. Trimming took off 2 bases at V and 2 bases at J, with 10 bases between the two ends. The CDR3 has 16 amino acids. Germline V gene lookup returns CDR1 SGHTA and CDR2 FQGNSA. CDR3 bases: TGTGCCAGCAGCTTAATTACCCGAGCTGGGGCCAACGTCCTGACTTTC. This encodes CASSLITRAGANVLTF.

This chain connects TRBV7-9 to TRBJ2-7; maybe TRBD2 (5 bases). Germline V gene sequence: CDR1 SEHNR, CDR2 FQNEAQ (reference sequence). This CDR3 has 14 residues. Trimming cost V 0 bases and J 4 bases, with 10 bases left between them. The CDR3 DNA follows: TGTGCCAGCAGCTTAGCGGAGGAGGTGTACGAGCAGTACTTC. As protein: CASSLAEEVYEQYF.

The rearrangement uses TRBV3-1 and TRBJ1-5; no clear D. The germline CDR1 and CDR2 sequences are LGHDT and YNNKEL (reference sequence). The V and J ends lost 4 bases and 4 bases respectively, with 11 bases between them. This CDR3 contains 14 residues. CDR3 amino acids: CASSRGPVNQPQHF. CDR3 coding DNA: TGTGCCAGCAGCCGCGGGCCCGTTAATCAGCCCCAGCATTTT.

The CDR3 region has the DNA TGCAGTGCTAGTCCGGGACTAGTAGGTTTCAGAGCCAAAAACATTCAGTACTTC. Amino acid sequence: CSASPGLVGFRAKNIQYF. This chain uses TRBV20-1 with TRBJ2-4; 8 bases match TRBD2. The V gene's germline CDR1 is DFQATT and CDR2 SNEGSKA (reference sequence). The CDR3 has 18 residues. The trim removed 3 bases at V and 0 bases at J, leaving 13 bases unmatched.

The chain is built from TRBV12-3 or TRBV12-4 and TRBJ2-5; D call uncertain. The CDR3 sequence is 13 residues long. Trimming pared 3 bases from V and 0 bases from J, leaving 5 bases between. The CDR3 sequence: CASSFTHQETQYF. The CDR3, as DNA: TGTGCCAGCAGTTTTACACACCAAGAGACCCAGTACTTC.

This clonotype occurred a few times. The chain has TRBV7-8 and TRBJ1-1; D unclear. Trimming removed 5 bases from V and 1 base from J, with 14 bases in between. This CDR3 is 15 amino acids long. Per germline, CDR1 SGHVS and CDR2 FQNEAQ. CDR3 bases: TGTGCCAGCAGCGGAACCGGGTGGACGAACACTGAAGCTTTCTTT. Its translation: CASSGTGWTNTEAFF.

This clonotype was detected a few times. V is TRBV11-2 and J is TRBJ1-2; D is unresolved. Trimming took off 5 bases at V and 4 bases at J, with 11 bases between the two ends. Germline CDR1 is SGHAT and CDR2 is FQNNGV. The CDR3 has 13 residues. Here the CDR3 reads CASSAQRAYGYTF. CDR3 DNA sequence: TGTGCCAGCAGCGCACAGAGGGCCTATGGCTACACCTTC. The complete variable domain, with remaining parts taken from reference TRBV11-2 and TRBJ1-2, reads EAGVAQSPRYKIIEKRQSVAFWCNPISGHATLYWYQQILGQGPKLLIQFQNNGVVDDSQLPKDRFSAERLKGVDSTLKIQPAKLEDSAVYLCASSAQRAYGYTFGSGTRLTVV.

This clonotype came up a few times. The rearrangement uses TRBV3-1 and TRBJ2-3; 13 nucleotides line up with TRBD2. This CDR3 has 16 amino acids. V was pared by 4 bases and J by 6 bases, with 7 bases of the junction left unmatched. Per the germline V gene, CDR1 is LGHDT and CDR2 is YNNKEL (reference sequence). The CDR3 spells CASSPLTSGRRDTQYF. CDR3 in DNA: TGTGCCAGCAGCCCTCTGACTAGCGGGAGGAGGGATACGCAGTATTTT.

V is TRBV29-1 and J is TRBJ2-5; unclear D gene. CDR1 is SQVTM and CDR2 is ANQGSEA in the germline V gene. This CDR3 spans 12 amino acids. V was shortened by 0 bases and J by 5 bases, with 7 bases between the two germline ends. The CDR3 loop reads CSVEEGWETQYF. Written as DNA, the CDR3 is TGCAGCGTTGAAGAGGGTTGGGAGACCCAGTACTTC.

The chain recombines TRBV11-2 with TRBJ2-1, with D unclear. The ends were cut back, 8 bases at V and 9 bases at J, with 11 bases in the middle. CDR1 and CDR2 (germline): SGHAT, FQNNGV. This CDR3 comprises 11 residues. This CDR3 is CASGNLGEQFF. The CDR3 bases are TGTGCCAGCGGAAATTTGGGTGAGCAGTTCTTC. The full variable domain, its missing parts supplied by reference TRBV11-2 and TRBJ2-1, is EAGVAQSPRYKIIEKRQSVAFWCNPISGHATLYWYQQILGQGPKLLIQFQNNGVVDDSQLPKDRFSAERLKGVDSTLKIQPAKLEDSAVYLCASGNLGEQFFGPGTRLTVL.

This clonotype was counted a few times. Here the CDR3 DNA reads TGTGCCAGCAGCCCCTGGACAGGTCGTGAAGCTTTCTTT. Translation: CASSPWTGREAFF. The chain joins TRBV9 to TRBJ1-1, with 7 positions matching TRBD1. The CDR3 contains 13 residues. From germline, CDR1 is SGDLS and CDR2 YYNGEE. V was pared by 4 bases and J by 7 bases, with 7 bases of the junction left unmatched.

Here the CDR3 DNA reads TGTGCCAGCAGCTTAGCCCCCATAGGGGTAAGCTCCTACGAGCAGTACTTC. Residues: CASSLAPIGVSSYEQYF. The chain carries TRBV7-2 and TRBJ2-7, with D maybe TRBD1 (5 bases). This CDR3 is built from 17 residues. Germline lookup yields CDR1 SGHTA and CDR2 FQGNSA. The V gene lost 0 bases and the J gene lost 0 bases, with 15 bases spanning the gap.